Included here is one T cell receptor (beta chain) sequence, with context. Antigen unknown. The source of the sample is a study of blood T cells in healthy people across ages. General study points: CMV status of donors was not determined, possibly confounding expanded clonotype changes. Without sorted subsets, naive and antigen-experienced compartments could not be conclusively compared. Percentage of naive T cells showed a strong correlation with TCR beta diversity.

CDR3 size: 16 residues. Looked up from germline, CDR1 is SGHRS and CDR2 is YFSETQ. Trimming shortened V by 1 base and J by 2 bases, and 15 bases separated the two germline ends. Through a sample-barcoded 5' primer and a J-beta primer mix, a second PCR was run for roughly 7 to 11 cycles. Through a template-switch adaptor with 12 random nucleotides, each cDNA molecule received a tag. TCRdb reprocessed the 5' RACE reads via MiXCR and lists one record per CDR3 protein. The sample consists of about 1.5 million distinct CDR3 sequences, approximately 38% of them appearing once. The TCR comes from a young woman in good health. The sequenced material came from blood. J is TRBJ1-2 and V is TRBV5-1; D uncertain. This chain's CDR3 is CASSLTSTPPNYGYTF. CDR3 sequence (DNA): TGCGCCAGCAGCTTGACCAGTACCCCGCCAAACTATGGCTACACCTTC.